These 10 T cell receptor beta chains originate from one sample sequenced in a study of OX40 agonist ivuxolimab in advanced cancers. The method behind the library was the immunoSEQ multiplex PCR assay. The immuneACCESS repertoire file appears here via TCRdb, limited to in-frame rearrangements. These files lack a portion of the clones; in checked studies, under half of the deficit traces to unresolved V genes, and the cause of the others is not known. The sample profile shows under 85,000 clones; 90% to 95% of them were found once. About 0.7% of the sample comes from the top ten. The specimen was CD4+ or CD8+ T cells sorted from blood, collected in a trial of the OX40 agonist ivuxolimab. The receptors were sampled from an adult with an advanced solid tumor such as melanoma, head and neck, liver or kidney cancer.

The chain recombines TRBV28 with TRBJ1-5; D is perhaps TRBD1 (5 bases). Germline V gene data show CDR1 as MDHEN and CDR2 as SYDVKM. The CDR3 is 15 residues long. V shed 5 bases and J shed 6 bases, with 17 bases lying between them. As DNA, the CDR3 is TGTGCCAGCAGTCCGCTTCGGCAGGGCGGTCAGCCCCAGCATTTT. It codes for CASSPLRQGGQPQHF.

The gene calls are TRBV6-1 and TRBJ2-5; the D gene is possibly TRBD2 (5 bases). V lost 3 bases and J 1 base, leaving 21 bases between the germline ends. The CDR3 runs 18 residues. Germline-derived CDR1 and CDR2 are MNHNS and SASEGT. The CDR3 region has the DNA TGTGCCAGCAGTGACAAAGTCGGAGGCAGGTTAAGCCAAGAGACCCAGTACTTC. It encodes CASSDKVGGRLSQETQYF.

CDR3 DNA sequence: TGCAGCGTTGGCACCGGGACAGGGGACGAGCAGTACTTC. Translation gives CSVGTGTGDEQYF. V is TRBV29-1 and J is TRBJ2-7; the match to TRBD1 covers 10 bases. Germline CDR1 reads SQVTM; CDR2 reads ANQGSEA. Losses at the gene ends were 4 bases for V and 5 bases for J; bases not matched to a gene: 5. This CDR3 region has 13 residues.

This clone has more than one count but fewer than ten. The CDR3 DNA follows: TGTGCCAGCAGCCTCAGGGACAATGAGCAGTTCTTC. It yields the protein CASSLRDNEQFF. This chain joins TRBV7-8 and TRBJ2-1; possible D gene TRBD1, 5 bases. V was trimmed by 5 bases and J by 5 bases, leaving 7 bases between them. The CDR3 length is 12 residues. Germline loops: CDR1 SGHVS, CDR2 FQNEAQ.

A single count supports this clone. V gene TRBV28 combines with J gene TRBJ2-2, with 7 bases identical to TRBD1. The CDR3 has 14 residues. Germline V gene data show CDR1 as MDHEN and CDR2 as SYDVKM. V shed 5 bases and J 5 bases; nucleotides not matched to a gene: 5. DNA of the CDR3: TGTGCCAGCAGTACTCCCAGGGGGACCGGGGAGCTGTTTTTT. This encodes CASSTPRGTGELFF.

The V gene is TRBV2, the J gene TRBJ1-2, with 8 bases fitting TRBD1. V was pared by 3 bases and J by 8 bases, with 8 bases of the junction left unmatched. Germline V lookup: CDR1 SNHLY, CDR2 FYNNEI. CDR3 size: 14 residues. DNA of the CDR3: TGTGCCAGCAGTGACTATGGGGGACAGGCGGGCTACACCTTC. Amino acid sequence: CASSDYGGQAGYTF.

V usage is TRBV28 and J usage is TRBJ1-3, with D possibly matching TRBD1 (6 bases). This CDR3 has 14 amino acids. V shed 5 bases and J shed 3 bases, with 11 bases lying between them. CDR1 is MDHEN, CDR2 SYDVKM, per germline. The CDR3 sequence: CASSRGRDGNTIYF. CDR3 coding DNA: TGTGCCAGCAGTAGGGGGAGGGATGGAAACACCATATATTTT.

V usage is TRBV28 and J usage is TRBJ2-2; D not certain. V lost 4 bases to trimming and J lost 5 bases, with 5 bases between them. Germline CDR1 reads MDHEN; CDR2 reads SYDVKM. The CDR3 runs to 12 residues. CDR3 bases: TGTGCCAGCAGTTCCTGGACCGGGGAGCTGTTTTTT. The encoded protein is CASSSWTGELFF. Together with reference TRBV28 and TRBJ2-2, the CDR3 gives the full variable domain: DVKVTQSSRYLVKRTGEKVFLECVQDMDHENMFWYRQDPGLGLRLIYFSYDVKMKEKGDIPEGYSVSREKKERFSLILESASTNQTSMYLCASSSWTGELFFGEGSRLTVL.

The CDR3: CASSLEAIGTEAFF. The CDR3 nucleotides read TGCGCCAGCAGCTTGGAGGCAATCGGGACTGAAGCTTTCTTT. This chain uses TRBV5-1 with TRBJ1-1; D not resolved. Germline loops: CDR1 SGHRS, CDR2 YFSETQ. V shed 0 bases and J shed 5 bases, with 11 bases lying between them. The CDR3 contains 14 residues.

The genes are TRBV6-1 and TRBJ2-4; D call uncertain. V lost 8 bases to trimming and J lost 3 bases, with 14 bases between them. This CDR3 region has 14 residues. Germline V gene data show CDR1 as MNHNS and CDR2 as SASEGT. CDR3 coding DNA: TGTGCCAGCCATTTGGGTCTTGACAAAAACATTCAGTACTTC. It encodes CASHLGLDKNIQYF.